The entry below describes one T cell receptor (beta chain). The PCR used 60 Vbeta and 13 Jbeta primers. Here immunoSEQ multiplex PCR was the method, and the copy in TCRdb shows in-frame clones only, minus some. The data contain under 150,000 clones, approximately 83% of them singletons. The sample belongs to a study of cytomegalovirus exposure and HLA in healthy donors. V was clipped by 2 bases and J by 2 bases; unmatched bases: 1. The CDR3 consists of 14 residues. CDR1 is MNHNY and CDR2 is SVGAGI in the germline V gene (reference sequence). The sequencing input was PBMCs. The clonotype comes from a woman aged 18-35 years in good health and CMV-seronegative. This chain joins TRBV6-6 and TRBJ2-3, with 7 bases that match TRBD2. The CDR3 loop is CASSYGGDTDTQYF. CDR3 sequence (DNA): TGTGCCAGCAGTTACGGGGGGGACACAGATACGCAGTATTTT.